The 27 T cell receptor beta chains given below trace back to one sample, sequenced in a study of T cell responses to AZD1222 COVID-19 vaccine. Sequencing was performed with immunoSEQ multiplex PCR; in TCRdb, only in-frame clones are kept and a portion is missing. Among 150,000 to 200,000 clones listed, 94% were seen once. The specimen was peripheral blood, collected on day 0 of AZD1222 vaccination. The receptors were gathered from an adult in good health.

The CDR3 region has the DNA TGTGCCAGCAGTACCTGGGACAGGGGCCTAAGGCGGGGGGCCAACGTCCTGACTTTC. It is translated as CASSTWDRGLRRGANVLTF. This chain connects TRBV28 to TRBJ2-6; 10 positions match TRBD1. Germline trimming cut 5 bases from V and 4 bases from J; bases unmatched to any gene: 14. There are 19 residues in the CDR3. Germline CDR1 is MDHEN and CDR2 is SYDVKM.

The rearrangement uses TRBV7-6 and TRBJ1-6; no clear D gene. In germline, CDR1 is SGHVS, CDR2 FNYEAQ. V lost 2 bases and J 0 bases, leaving 5 bases between the germline ends. The CDR3 spans 15 residues. CDR3 sequence (DNA): TGTGCCAGCAGCTTAAGGAGCTCCTATAATTCACCCCTCCACTTT. As protein: CASSLRSSYNSPLHF.

This chain links TRBV14 with TRBJ2-3, with D maybe TRBD2 (6 bases). Between the trimmed V and J ends, which lost 0 bases and 1 base, there was a span of 17 bases. The V gene's germline CDR1 is SGHDN and CDR2 FVKESK. The CDR3 spans 18 residues. This CDR3 reads CASSQDKVWASGTDTQYF. DNA for the CDR3: TGTGCCAGCAGCCAAGATAAGGTGTGGGCTAGCGGCACAGATACGCAGTATTTT. The full variable domain, with the rest looked up from reference TRBV14 and TRBJ2-3, is EAGVTQFPSHSVIEKGQTVTLRCDPISGHDNLYWYRRVMGKEIKFLLHFVKESKQDESGMPNNRFLAERTGGTYSTLKVQPAELEDSGVYFCASSQDKVWASGTDTQYFGPGTRLTVL.

The CDR3 loop reads CASSSQRGGDYGYTF. The CDR3 bases are TGTGCCAGCAGCTCCCAACGGGGAGGTGACTATGGCTACACCTTC. This chain connects TRBV5-4 to TRBJ1-2; D unresolved. The CDR3 is made up of 15 amino acids. Germline CDR1 and CDR2: SGHNT and YYREEE (reference sequence). V lost 3 bases and J 3 bases, leaving 15 bases between the germline ends. Full variable domain (remainder filled in from reference TRBV5-4 and TRBJ1-2): ETGVTQSPTHLIKTRGQQVTLRCSSQSGHNTVSWYQQALGQGPQFIFQYYREEENGRGNFPPRFSGLQFPNYSSELNVNALELDDSALYLCASSSQRGGDYGYTFGSGTRLTVV.

The chain combines TRBV29-1 with TRBJ2-3, with 8 bases fitting TRBD2. Per the germline V gene, CDR1 is SQVTM and CDR2 is ANQGSEA. This CDR3 is built from 14 residues. The trim removed 3 bases at V and 6 bases at J, leaving 8 bases unmatched. The chain's CDR3 is CSVDRGLASDTQYF. As DNA, the CDR3 is TGCAGCGTTGACCGTGGACTAGCAAGCGATACGCAGTATTTT.

DNA for the CDR3: TGTGCCAGCAGTTTGCAGTTAGCGGGAGTCCTCTACGAGCAGTACTTC. As protein: CASSLQLAGVLYEQYF. J is TRBJ2-7 and V is TRBV27, with TRBD2 matching over 9 bases. Germline-derived CDR1 and CDR2 are MNHEY and SMNVEV (reference sequence). V was pared by 3 bases and J by 3 bases, with 9 bases of the junction left unmatched. CDR3 size: 16 residues.

The V gene is TRBV20-1, the J gene TRBJ1-1, with unresolved D. The V gene lost 6 bases and the J gene lost 1 base, with 6 bases spanning the gap. Looked up from germline, CDR1 is DFQATT and CDR2 is SNEGSKA (reference sequence). This CDR3 has 11 residues. The CDR3 region is CSAPENTEAFF. In nucleotides, the CDR3 is TGCAGTGCCCCCGAGAACACTGAAGCTTTCTTT.

This sequence joins TRBV19 and TRBJ1-4; the D is unclear. The germline CDR1 and CDR2 sequences are LNHDA and SQIVND (reference sequence). The CDR3 sequence is 13 residues long. V lost 8 bases and J lost 4, with 11 bases in between. This chain's CDR3 is CASAVRSNEKLFF. The CDR3 coding sequence is TGTGCCAGTGCCGTCAGAAGTAATGAAAAACTGTTTTTT.

By share of the sample, this clone is medium-sized. The genes are TRBV28 and TRBJ1-6; 7 nucleotides line up with TRBD1. The length of the CDR3 is 16 residues. Germline V CDR1 and CDR2: MDHEN, SYDVKM. J was trimmed by 6 bases and V by 3 bases; bases with no gene match: 8. CDR3 in amino acids: CASSFVRDSPNSPLHF. CDR3 in DNA: TGTGCCAGCAGTTTCGTCAGGGACAGCCCTAATTCACCCCTCCACTTT.

The chain combines TRBV28 with TRBJ1-4; D remains ambiguous. Trimming took off 7 bases at V and 8 bases at J, with 8 bases between the two ends. The CDR3 has 11 residues. The germline V gene has CDR1 MDHEN and CDR2 SYDVKM. The CDR3 loop is CASTSTEKLFF. The CDR3 DNA sequence: TGTGCCAGCACCTCGACCGAAAAACTGTTTTTT.

This sequence joins TRBV6-5 and TRBJ2-1; no firm D call. The V gene lost 0 bases and the J gene lost 8 bases, with 14 bases spanning the gap. Germline CDR1 reads MNHEY; CDR2 reads SVGAGI. This CDR3 has 15 amino acids. The CDR3 here is CASSYSMAARYEQFF. DNA for the CDR3: TGTGCCAGCAGTTACTCGATGGCGGCCCGCTATGAGCAGTTCTTC.

J is TRBJ2-3 and V is TRBV7-3; a weak D match, TRBD2 (5 bases). Germline loops: CDR1 SGHTA, CDR2 FQGTGA. The CDR3 runs 14 residues. V was cut by 3 bases and J by 2 bases, with 9 bases left in between. CDR3 DNA sequence: TGTGCCAGCAGCTTCGGACTCAACACAGATACGCAGTATTTT. Encoded protein: CASSFGLNTDTQYF.

The chain employs TRBV2 and TRBJ1-1; no definite D call. CDR1 is SNHLY and CDR2 is FYNNEI in the germline V gene. The CDR3 loop spans 16 amino acids. The V end lost 2 bases, the J end lost 4 bases, and 17 bases lay between the germline ends. The CDR3 protein is CASSELASVRRTEAFF. The CDR3 DNA reads TGTGCCAGCAGTGAATTAGCCTCCGTACGTCGCACTGAAGCTTTCTTT.

This sequence joins TRBV12-3 or TRBV12-4 and TRBJ2-1; D not certain. Trimming cost V 2 bases and J 7 bases, with 6 bases left between them. This CDR3 contains 12 residues. CDR3 in DNA: TGTGCCAGCAGTTTAATGGGGAATGAGCAGTTCTTC. Translating it yields CASSLMGNEQFF.

This chain joins TRBV5-5 and TRBJ2-1, with TRBD2 matching over 10 bases. Germline trimming cut 5 bases from V and 1 base from J; bases unmatched to any gene: 3. Germline V CDR1 and CDR2: SGHKS, YYEKEE (reference sequence). The CDR3 covers 15 residues. The CDR3 DNA reads TGTGCCAGCAGAGAACTAGCGGGGTCCTACAATGAGCAGTTCTTC. Its protein product is CASRELAGSYNEQFF.

V usage is TRBV28 and J usage is TRBJ2-7; D unresolved. The CDR3 length is 15 residues. Per germline, CDR1 MDHEN and CDR2 SYDVKM. The V end lost 4 bases, the J end lost 3 bases, and 16 bases lay between the germline ends. The CDR3 spells CASSSQSQDLYEQYF. The CDR3 DNA follows: TGTGCCAGCAGTTCTCAGAGTCAGGATCTCTACGAGCAGTACTTC.

This sequence joins TRBV11-2 and TRBJ2-6; D ambiguous. Germline CDR1 is SGHAT and CDR2 is FQNNGV. CDR3 length: 19 amino acids. With 5 bases removed from V and 0 bases from J, the gap between germline ends came to 20 bases. CDR3 protein: CASSPPTKISSSGANVLTF. The CDR3 nucleotides read TGTGCCAGCAGCCCCCCCACGAAGATTAGCAGCTCTGGGGCCAACGTCCTGACTTTC.

The chain recombines TRBV4-1 with TRBJ1-1; D remains ambiguous. The CDR3 spans 12 residues. V was cut by 8 bases and J by 2 bases, with 9 bases left in between. CDR1 is MGHRA, CDR2 YSYEKL, per germline. The CDR3 region has the DNA TGCGCCAGCCTAGCAGCAAACACTGAAGCTTTCTTT. It encodes CASLAANTEAFF.

The chain has TRBV27 and TRBJ2-6; D is possibly TRBD2 (5 bases). The germline V gene encodes CDR1 MNHEY and CDR2 SMNVEV (reference sequence). The CDR3 runs 21 residues. V lost 5 bases, J lost 1 base, and 27 bases lay in between. CDR3 residues: CASSPGTPGSLRLSGANVLTF. CDR3 bases: TGTGCCAGCAGTCCAGGTACACCGGGGTCTCTACGTCTGTCTGGGGCCAACGTCCTGACTTTC.

The chain carries TRBV30 and TRBJ2-2, with D perhaps matching TRBD1 (5 bases). There are 11 residues in the CDR3. The ends were cut back, 3 bases at V and 13 bases at J, with 12 bases in the middle. Germline V gene sequence: CDR1 GTSNPN, CDR2 SVGIG (reference sequence). The CDR3 spells CAWSENRRLFF. CDR3 nucleotides: TGTGCCTGGAGCGAGAACAGGCGGCTGTTTTTT.

The genes are TRBV4-1 and TRBJ1-1; D remains ambiguous. Germline V gene sequence: CDR1 MGHRA, CDR2 YSYEKL. Trimming cost V 3 bases and J 0 bases, with 14 bases left between them. The CDR3 contains 16 residues. The DNA for the CDR3 is TGCGCCAGCAGCCACCCCAAGGTTGCCCTGAACACTGAAGCTTTCTTT. Protein sequence: CASSHPKVALNTEAFF.

V is TRBV20-1 and J is TRBJ2-3; D is ambiguous. The germline CDR1 and CDR2 sequences are DFQATT and SNEGSKA (reference sequence). CDR3 length: 11 residues. Trimming removed 7 bases at V and 8 bases at J, with 13 bases between. CDR3 sequence: CSVYEFGTQYF. The CDR3 nucleotides read TGCAGTGTCTACGAGTTTGGTACGCAGTATTTT.

The V and J genes are TRBV15 and TRBJ2-7; the D gene could be TRBD1 or TRBD2 (5 bases each). Per the germline V gene, CDR1 is LNHNV and CDR2 is YYDKDF (reference sequence). V was cut by 1 base and J by 4 bases, with 11 bases left in between. This CDR3 is built from 14 residues. The CDR3 region has the DNA TGTGCCACCAGCAGAGGGGGACCGAGGTACGAGCAGTACTTC. Translated, it gives CATSRGGPRYEQYF. Full variable domain (rest looked up from reference TRBV15 and TRBJ2-7): DAMVIQNPRYQVTQFGKPVTLSCSQTLNHNVMYWYQQKSSQAPKLLFHYYDKDFNNEADTPDNFQSRRPNTSFCFLDIRSPGLGDTAMYLCATSRGGPRYEQYFGPGTRLTVT.

This clone was recorded a few times. The chain carries TRBV14 and TRBJ2-5, with 7 bases identical to TRBD2. Looked up from germline, CDR1 is SGHDN and CDR2 is FVKESK. The CDR3 spans 16 residues. V was pared by 2 bases and J by 4 bases, with 10 bases of the junction left unmatched. The CDR3, as DNA: TGTGCCAGCAGCCAAACTGCGGGAGCTCTTACAGAGACCCAGTACTTC. This gives the protein CASSQTAGALTETQYF.

The chain joins TRBV5-4 to TRBJ2-7; 10 bases agree with TRBD1. This CDR3 has 18 amino acids. V gave up 0 bases and J gave up 2 bases; unmatched junction bases: 11. CDR1 is SGHNT, CDR2 YYREEE, per germline (reference sequence). The CDR3 sequence is CASSLGRVGTGVTYEQYF. DNA of the CDR3: TGTGCCAGCAGCTTGGGTCGGGTGGGGACAGGGGTTACCTACGAGCAGTACTTC.

This chain joins TRBV3-1 (or the pseudogene TRBV3-2) and TRBJ2-4; no reliable D call. V gave up 0 bases and J gave up 9 bases, with 9 bases separating them. Germline loops: CDR1 LGHDT, CDR2 YNNKEL (reference sequence). The CDR3 contains 13 residues. The CDR3 coding sequence is TGTGCCAGCAGCCAAGAGAAAGTGTCCATTCAGTACTTC. This encodes CASSQEKVSIQYF.

This chain links TRBV28 with TRBJ2-7; 14 bases align to TRBD2. V lost 6 bases and J lost 7; bases outside the gene matches: 17. The CDR3 has 18 residues. CDR1 and CDR2 from the germline V gene are MDHEN and SYDVKM. The CDR3 is CASRPPRTSGRTLTEQYF. The CDR3 DNA follows: TGTGCCAGCAGACCCCCACGGACTAGCGGGAGGACCCTAACGGAGCAGTACTTC.